This is a list of T cell receptor beta chains from one sample in a study of T cells in Graves' hyperthyroidism and ophthalmopathy. TCRdb recomputed calls from the multiplex PCR reads with MiXCR, one row per CDR3 protein. The sample holds about 760,000 distinct CDR3 sequences; about a third are singletons and the top ten take around 32%. The material sequenced was blood. These receptors were collected from a woman aged 40 to 50 with Graves' hyperthyroidism. Both conserved end residues are part of each CDR3. The D gene is left open where the match is weak. The size field is filled for only some rows; it gives once, few, many or a size class.

j_call d_call clone_size v_call cdr3_nt cdr3_aa
TRBJ1-1 TRBD1 few TRBV5-5 TGTGCCAGCAGCTATAGGACAGGGCAGAACACTGAAGCTTTCTTT CASSYRTGQNTEAFF
TRBJ2-7 - many TRBV4-3 TGCGCCAGCAGCCAAGATAGCGGAGTCGAGCAGTACTTC CASSQDSGVEQYF
TRBJ2-7 - - TRBV6-1 TGTGCCAGCAGTCCCGGACCCGGAGGGGGTGACGAGCAGTACTTC CASSPGPGGGDEQYF
TRBJ2-2 - many TRBV10-2 TGCGCCAGCTCCCTTGGAGGATTACATCCCGGGGAGCTGTTTTTT CASSLGGLHPGELFF
TRBJ2-7 - once TRBV20-1 TGCAGTGCTAGATGGGATGGTGGCACCGGGGAGCAGTACTTC CSARWDGGTGEQYF
TRBJ1-1 TRBD1 many TRBV10-3 TGTGCCAGCAATTTCCGGGACAGGGGCACTGAAGCTTTCTTT CASNFRDRGTEAFF
TRBJ2-5 - - TRBV7-9 TGTGCCAGCAGCTTAGAAATCCTATCCCAAGAGGCCCAGTACTTC CASSLEILSQEAQYF
TRBJ2-7 - many TRBV15 TGTGCCACCAGAAGTTTTCTTGGGGGTTCCGAGCAGTACTTC CATRSFLGGSEQYF
TRBJ1-2 - many TRBV6-5 TGTGCCAGCAGTTACATGAGGCCCAAGGACTATGGCTACACCTTC CASSYMRPKDYGYTF
TRBJ2-1 - - TRBV25-1 TGTGCCAGCAGTGAATGGGGTAATGAGCAGTTCTTC CASSEWGNEQFF
TRBJ1-1 - many TRBV20-1 TGCAGTGCTAGAAGGGGGGAGGCGAACACTGAAGCTTTCTTT CSARRGEANTEAFF
TRBJ2-5 - many TRBV5-4 TGTGCCAGCAGCTTGGCTGCAGCGGAGACCCAGTACTTC CASSLAAAETQYF
TRBJ1-1 - many TRBV9 TGTGCCAGCAGGGGACACACGAACACTGAAGCTTTCTTT CASRGHTNTEAFF
TRBJ2-5 TRBD1 - TRBV7-6 TGTGCCAGCTCACCTAGGGACAGACCGTACCAAGAGACCCAGTACTTC CASSPRDRPYQETQYF
TRBJ1-3 - - TRBV20-1 TGCAGTGCTAGAGGGCCCCTAGAGACTAGCGGGTCTGGAAACACCATATATTTT CSARGPLETSGSGNTIYF
TRBJ1-5 - few TRBV20-1 TGCAGTGCAAGGATGTATAGCAATCAGCCCCAGCATTTT CSARMYSNQPQHF
TRBJ1-2 TRBD1 few TRBV19 TGTGCCAGTGCTACCGGGACAGGGGCTAACTATGGCTACACCTTC CASATGTGANYGYTF
TRBJ1-5 - - TRBV20-1 TGCAGTGCTCCAGGACCGGGACTCCGGCTCTTCAATCAGCCCCAGCATTTT CSAPGPGLRLFNQPQHF
TRBJ2-6 TRBD1 - TRBV7-6 TGTGCCAGCAGGTCCGGGACAGGGGCTAAGCTTTACTCTGGGGCCAACGTCCTGACTTTC CASRSGTGAKLYSGANVLTF
TRBJ2-7 - many TRBV7-9 TGTGCCAGCAGCTCCTCAGGGGACGAGCAGTACTTC CASSSSGDEQYF
TRBJ1-3 TRBD1 many TRBV29-1 TGCAGCGTTCTACAGGGGGCTGGAAACACCATATATTTT CSVLQGAGNTIYF
TRBJ1-1 - many TRBV10-1 TGCGCCAGCTCAAGTCACAGGGACTTGAACACTGAAGCTTTCTTT CASSSHRDLNTEAFF
TRBJ1-2 - many TRBV7-2 TGTGCCAGCAGCTTAGCTGATCCCCTCTATGGCTACACCTTC CASSLADPLYGYTF
TRBJ2-5 TRBD1 many TRBV5-8 TGTGCCAGCAGCGGGACAGCGAAAGAGACCCAGTACTTC CASSGTAKETQYF
TRBJ1-5 - - TRBV27 TGTGCCAGCAGTTTATCGGGCCTGGATCAGCCCCAGCATTTT CASSLSGLDQPQHF
TRBJ1-4 - few TRBV19 TGTGCCAGTAGTATAGGGGGTTTGAAGAATGAAAAACTGTTTTTT CASSIGGLKNEKLFF
TRBJ2-2 - many TRBV7-9 TGTGCCAGCGCGCGGGTCACCGGGGAGCTGTTTTTT CASARVTGELFF
TRBJ1-2 TRBD1 - TRBV2 TGTGCCAGCAGGGGACAGGGGCGCGGCTACACCTTC CASRGQGRGYTF
TRBJ2-5 TRBD2 many TRBV7-2 TGTGCCAGCAGCTTTTACGGGGGGGACCAAGAGACCCAGTACTTC CASSFYGGDQETQYF
TRBJ2-2 - - TRBV6-5 TGTGCCAGCAGTTACTCGTTGCGGACGGGATCCACCGGGGAGCTGTTTTTT CASSYSLRTGSTGELFF
TRBJ2-7 - few TRBV14 TGTGCCAGCAGCCAGCCTCCCGGGACACAGGCTTCCTACGAGCAGTACTTC CASSQPPGTQASYEQYF
TRBJ2-2 - many TRBV29-1 TGCAGCGTTTCGGGCAGGGTGAACACCGGGGAGCTGTTTTTT CSVSGRVNTGELFF
TRBJ1-5 - many TRBV5-5 TGTGCCAGCAGCTTGAGCAGGTATCAGCCCCAGCATTTT CASSLSRYQPQHF
TRBJ1-2 - few TRBV4-3 TGCGCCAGCAGCCAATCGAGGACACCGCAGTTTGGTGCCTACACCTTC CASSQSRTPQFGAYTF
TRBJ1-2 TRBD1 - TRBV19 TGTGCCAGTAGTTTAAGAAGACAGGGGGAAGGCTACACCTTC CASSLRRQGEGYTF
TRBJ1-6 - - TRBV10-1 TGCGCCAGCAGTGAGTCGACAAAGAGCTCCTATAATTCACCCCTCCACTTT CASSESTKSSYNSPLHF
TRBJ1-1 - many TRBV12-3/TRBV12-4 TGTGCCAGCAGTCTAAGACAGCGGACTGAAGCTTTCTTT CASSLRQRTEAFF
TRBJ2-2 - few TRBV6-5 TGTGCCAGCAGTTACCGGACCGTCCCCTTAACCGGGGAGCTGTTTTTT CASSYRTVPLTGELFF
TRBJ2-7 TRBD1 many TRBV12-3/TRBV12-4 TGTGCCAGCAGTTTGCCCCAGGGGGCGTTCGAGCAGTACTTC CASSLPQGAFEQYF
TRBJ2-3 - - TRBV7-2 TGTGCCAGCAGCTTTTCGCGGGCCCGACGAGGAGATACGCAGTATTTT CASSFSRARRGDTQYF
TRBJ1-5 TRBD1 few TRBV6-2/TRBV6-3 TGTGCCAGCAGTTACGGGACAGGGGCTCAGCCCCAGCATTTT CASSYGTGAQPQHF
TRBJ1-4 - many TRBV14 TGTGCCAGCAGCCAAGACGTGGCGGACACCTATGAAAAACTGTTTTTT CASSQDVADTYEKLFF
TRBJ2-6 TRBD2 - TRBV5-1 TGCGCCAGCAGCTTTGTCCTACTAGCGTCGGGGGCCAACGTCCTGACTTTC CASSFVLLASGANVLTF
TRBJ1-1 - few TRBV6-5 TGTGCCAGCAGTTACTCAGCCAGATGGAACACTGAAGCTTTCTTT CASSYSARWNTEAFF
TRBJ2-5 - - TRBV29-1 TGCAGCGTCATATCAGGGATGGGGGAGACCCAGTACTTC CSVISGMGETQYF
TRBJ1-1 - - TRBV3-1 TGTGCCAGCAGCCATCGGACATGGGACACTGAAGCTTTCTTT CASSHRTWDTEAFF
TRBJ1-2 - - TRBV20-1 TGCAGTGCCACGGACAGCGGCACTGGAAACACCTTC CSATDSGTGNTF
TRBJ2-3 TRBD1 - TRBV7-9 TGTGCCAGCAGCTCTACGCGGACAGGAGCTGCCACAGATACGCAGTGTTTT CASSSTRTGAATDTQCF
TRBJ1-3 TRBD1 - TRBV4-1 TGCGCCAGCAGCCAGTCCCCCACCCGGGACAGGGTTGGAAACACCATATATTTT CASSQSPTRDRVGNTIYF
TRBJ1-5 - - TRBV10-2 TGCGCCAGCAGGGCCAGGGCCCCCAATCAGCCCCAGCATTTT CASRARAPNQPQHF
TRBJ2-7 TRBD2 few TRBV6-2/TRBV6-3 TGTGCCAGCAGTCCCCGTTCCGAGCGGGGGCAGTACTTC CASSPRSERGQYF
TRBJ2-6 - once TRBV2 TGTGCCAGCAGTGAAACCAGCACCTCTGGGGCCAACGTCCTGACTTTC CASSETSTSGANVLTF
TRBJ1-6 - - TRBV2 TGTGCCAGCAGTGAGTACGGAGATTCACCCCTCCACTTT CASSEYGDSPLHF
TRBJ2-3 - - TRBV6-5 TGTGCCATCAGTGAGCCTTCGAGAAGAGATACGCAGTATTTT CAISEPSRRDTQYF
TRBJ1-1 TRBD1 - TRBV11-1 TGTGCCAGCAATCCGGGACAGGGTACAAGGGACACTGAAGCTTTCTTT CASNPGQGTRDTEAFF
TRBJ1-1 - many TRBV10-3 TGTGCCACCTCCCGCTCCACGGAGGACACTGAAGCTTTCTTT CATSRSTEDTEAFF
TRBJ2-5 - many TRBV2 TGTGCCAGCACCAGGAAGGGACCACTCTTGGAGACCCAGTACTTC CASTRKGPLLETQYF
TRBJ2-5 TRBD2 many TRBV13 TGTGCCAGCAGCTTAGGGACTAGCCGAGAGACCCAGTACTTC CASSLGTSRETQYF
TRBJ2-7 TRBD1 - TRBV10-3 TGTGCCATCAGTACCCCTCGGCCGGGACAGACCTACGAGCAGTACTTC CAISTPRPGQTYEQYF